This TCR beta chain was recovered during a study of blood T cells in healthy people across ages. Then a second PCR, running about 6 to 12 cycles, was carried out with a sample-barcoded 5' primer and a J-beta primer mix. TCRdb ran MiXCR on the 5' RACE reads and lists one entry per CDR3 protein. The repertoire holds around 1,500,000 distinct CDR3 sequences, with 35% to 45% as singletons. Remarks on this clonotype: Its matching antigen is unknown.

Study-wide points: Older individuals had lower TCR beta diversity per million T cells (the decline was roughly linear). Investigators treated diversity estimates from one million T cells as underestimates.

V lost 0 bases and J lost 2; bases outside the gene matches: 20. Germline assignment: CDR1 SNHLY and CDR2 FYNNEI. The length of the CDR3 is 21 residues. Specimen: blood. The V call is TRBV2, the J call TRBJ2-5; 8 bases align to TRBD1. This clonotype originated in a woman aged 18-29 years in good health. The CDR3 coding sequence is TGTGCCAGCAGTGAAGCGATAGACAGGGGCCGACGATACATCACTCAAGAGACCCAGTACTTC. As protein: CASSEAIDRGRRYITQETQYF.